These 14 T cell receptor beta chains were sequenced from one sample in a study of breast tumors, draining lymph nodes, adjacent tissues. TCRdb used MiXCR to reprocess the multiplex PCR reads, holding one entry per CDR3 protein. The sample lists under 300,000 distinct CDR3 sequences; under 40% were seen once. The lymph nodes were axillary draining lymph nodes from breast cancer patients. Sequenced input: axillary lymph node tissue. The receptor set was obtained from a female donor with breast cancer. Some clones in this sample may be carry-over from other donors' samples.

This clonotype was observed a handful of times. The rearrangement links TRBV4-3 to TRBJ2-5, with TRBD2 matching over 14 bases. Germline loops: CDR1 LGHNA, CDR2 YSLEER. V lost 3 bases, J lost 5 bases, and 5 bases stayed unmatched. The CDR3 is 16 residues long. CDR3 sequence: CASSHGLAGGWETQYF. The DNA for the CDR3 is TGCGCCAGCAGCCACGGACTAGCGGGGGGCTGGGAGACCCAGTACTTC.

This clonotype was seen many times. V and J are TRBV24-1 and TRBJ2-2; 10 positions match TRBD1. Germline V lookup: CDR1 KGHDR, CDR2 SFDVKD. J lost 5 bases, V lost 8 bases, and 7 bases had no gene match. The CDR3 has 15 amino acids. In nucleotides, the CDR3 is TGTGCCACCAACCCGGGGACAGGGGTTACCGGGGAGCTGTTTTTT. Its translation: CATNPGTGVTGELFF.

This clonotype appeared many times. The chain uses TRBV20-1 and TRBJ1-2, with 9 positions matching TRBD1. The V segment lost 6 bases and the J segment 4 bases; nucleotides outside the gene matches: 9. The CDR3 runs to 14 residues. The germline V gene encodes CDR1 DFQATT and CDR2 SNEGSKA (reference sequence). The chain's CDR3 is CSARTGAGIYGYTF. The CDR3 bases are TGCAGTGCCAGGACAGGGGCGGGTATCTATGGCTACACCTTC.

This clonotype appeared many times. The CDR3 bases are TGTGCCAGCAGGACCCGCTGGCGTTCAGATACGCAGTATTTT. This gives the protein CASRTRWRSDTQYF. The V call is TRBV2, the J call TRBJ2-3, with D hard to call. The V end was cut by 6 bases, the J end by 4 bases, with 14 bases between. This CDR3 spans 14 amino acids. Germline V gene lookup returns CDR1 SNHLY and CDR2 FYNNEI.

This clonotype was picked up many times. V gene TRBV5-1 combines with J gene TRBJ2-1, with D possibly matching TRBD2 (5 bases). CDR1 and CDR2 (germline): SGHRS, YFSETQ. Trimming removed 0 bases at V and 4 bases at J, with 8 bases between. The CDR3 consists of 14 residues. This CDR3 reads CASSLDGIYNEQFF. CDR3 sequence (DNA): TGCGCCAGCAGCTTGGACGGGATATACAATGAGCAGTTCTTC.

The rearrangement links TRBV6-6 to TRBJ2-2; D is tentatively TRBD1 or TRBD2 (5 bases each). The CDR3 runs 15 residues. V lost 4 bases, J lost 7 bases, and 16 bases lay in between. Germline CDR1 MNHNY, CDR2 SVGAGI (reference sequence). CDR3 in DNA: TGTGCCAGCAGTTTGGGGACCTCTCTTAACGGGGAGCTGTTTTTT. It encodes CASSLGTSLNGELFF.

The CDR3 coding sequence is TGTGCCAGCAGACGGACAGGGTCGGGTTCACCCCTCCACTTT. The encoded protein is CASRRTGSGSPLHF. V gene TRBV12-3 or TRBV12-4 combines with J gene TRBJ1-6; TRBD1 agrees at 8 bases. The CDR3 covers 14 residues. The junction had 7 bases not matched to a gene; V was cut back by 6 bases and J by 9 bases.

The V and J genes are TRBV28 and TRBJ2-3; maybe TRBD1 (5 bases). Per the germline V gene, CDR1 is MDHEN and CDR2 is SYDVKM. The CDR3 is made up of 12 amino acids. The V end lost 3 bases, the J end lost 6 bases, and 7 bases lay between the germline ends. CDR3 sequence (DNA): TGTGCCAGCAGTTTCTACAGGGATACGCAGTATTTT. Encoded protein: CASSFYRDTQYF.

This clonotype was counted at least ten times. The V call is TRBV9, the J call TRBJ1-6; possibly TRBD1 for D (6 bases). CDR3 size: 13 residues. Germline V CDR1 and CDR2: SGDLS, YYNGEE. V shed 0 bases and J shed 8 bases, with 6 bases lying between them. Written as DNA, the CDR3 is TGTGCCAGCAGCGTAGACAGGGATTCACCCCTCCACTTT. Amino acids: CASSVDRDSPLHF. Looking up the rest from reference TRBV9 and TRBJ1-6 gives the full variable domain: DSGVTQTPKHLITATGQRVTLRCSPRSGDLSVYWYQQSLDQGLQFLIQYYNGEERAKGNILERFSAQQFPDLHSELNLSSLELGDSALYFCASSVDRDSPLHFGNGTRLTVT.

This clonotype came up a few times. The chain recombines TRBV6-5 with TRBJ1-6; D gene unclear. The germline V gene has CDR1 MNHEY and CDR2 SVGAGI. With 7 bases removed from V and 9 bases from J, the gap between germline ends came to 19 bases. The CDR3 sequence is 15 residues long. As DNA, the CDR3 is TGTGCCAGCAAGTTACTGGCGACCCCCCTTTCACCCCTCCACTTT. Translating gives CASKLLATPLSPLHF.

Concerning this clonotype itself: A much larger clone differs by one base, so this may be a read error. This rearrangement joins TRBV20-1 to TRBJ2-5; D possibly uses TRBD1 or TRBD2 (5 bases each). Germline V gene sequence: CDR1 DFQATT, CDR2 SNEGSKA (reference sequence). The CDR3 is 14 residues long. The chain's CDR3 is CSANPMGVQATQYF. The CDR3 nucleotides are TGCAGTGCAAATCCGATGGGGGTCCAAGCGACCCAGTACTTC.

There are many counts of this clonotype. The V and J genes are TRBV24-1 and TRBJ1-5; D remains ambiguous. The CDR3 has 14 amino acids. Germline V lookup: CDR1 KGHDR, CDR2 SFDVKD. With 2 bases removed from V and 4 bases from J, the gap between germline ends came to 8 bases. The CDR3 loop reads CATSDSRPNQPQHF. In DNA, the CDR3 is TGTGCCACCAGTGATTCACGGCCTAATCAGCCCCAGCATTTT.

This clonotype was picked up many times. V gene TRBV6-4 combines with J gene TRBJ2-5, with 9 positions matching TRBD2. V trimming: 5 bases; J trimming: 5 bases; junction bases outside the gene matches: 9. The CDR3 spans 15 residues. Germline V gene data show CDR1 as MRHNA and CDR2 as SNTAGT. CDR3 bases: TGTGCCAGCAGTCTGTCCGGGACTAGCAGTGAGACCCAGTACTTC. Translation gives CASSLSGTSSETQYF.

This clonotype was found many times. The CDR3 DNA reads as TGTGCCAGCAGTTTGGGCGGGAGGACCGGGGAGCTGTTTTTT. This encodes CASSLGGRTGELFF. V gene TRBV12-3 or TRBV12-4 combines with J gene TRBJ2-2; TRBD2 matches 8 bases. The junction had 2 bases not matched to a gene; V was cut back by 3 bases and J by 5 bases. The CDR3 loop spans 14 amino acids.